This T cell receptor (beta chain) was sequenced during a study of shared clonotypes between healthy human individuals. Per the germline V gene, CDR1 is SGHRS and CDR2 is YFSETQ. CDR3 length: 14 amino acids. V trimming: 4 bases; J trimming: 2 bases; junction bases outside the gene matches: 5. The assay was immunoSEQ multiplex PCR, and TCRdb's table has in-frame clones only and misses some. The sample has approximately 99,000 clones, roughly two thirds seen once; the top ten hold over 20%. The sequencing input was memory CD8+ T cells sorted from blood. The subset was: CD45RO+ cells pooled with CCR7-negative TemRA cells. The chain recombines TRBV5-1 with TRBJ2-7; 8 bases fit TRBD1. This TCR was recovered from a woman in her 30s in good health. The CDR3 is CASSPDRGTYEQYF. DNA of the CDR3: TGCGCCAGCAGCCCAGACAGGGGAACCTACGAGCAGTACTTC.